This passage covers 22 T cell receptor beta chains from one sample sequenced in a study of control samples from healthy donors and cancer patients. Sequenced by immunoSEQ multiplex PCR; TCRdb stores in-frame clones only, minus some. The sample yields roughly 100,000 clones, around 89% seen once. Sequenced sample: PBMCs. The receptors originated from a man aged 60 to 69 with lung cancer.

This clone was recorded once. This chain links TRBV30 with TRBJ2-3; D is ambiguous. Trimming cost V 4 bases and J 0 bases, with 11 bases left between them. Germline V gene lookup returns CDR1 GTSNPN and CDR2 SVGIG (reference sequence). The CDR3 has 14 residues. CDR3 bases: TGTGCCTGGATTGATGGACCCAGCACAGATACGCAGTATTTT. It encodes CAWIDGPSTDTQYF.

A single count supports this clone. The chain has TRBV10-3 and TRBJ1-2; 9 bases match TRBD1. Germline CDR1 and CDR2: ENHRY and SYGVKD. This CDR3 region has 15 residues. J gave up 4 bases and V 4 bases, and 7 bases lay outside the gene matches. CDR3 DNA: TGTGCCATCAGTGGGGCAGGACAGGGGCTCTATGGCTACACCTTC. Protein: CAISGAGQGLYGYTF.

This clone was seen a handful of times. The V gene is TRBV7-9, the J gene TRBJ1-5, with D unclear. The germline gives CDR1 SEHNR, CDR2 FQNEAQ (reference sequence). The CDR3 runs 16 residues. Trimming pared 4 bases from V and 10 bases from J, leaving 23 bases between. The CDR3 bases are TGTGCCAGCAGCTCCTTCGACGTGGCAGGACCGGAACCCCAGCATTTT. It is translated as CASSSFDVAGPEPQHF.

The chain employs TRBV4-1 and TRBJ1-2; 7 bases agree with TRBD1. CDR3 length: 13 residues. With 5 bases clipped from V and 9 bases from J, the junction kept 9 bases outside the gene matches. Germline CDR1 MGHRA, CDR2 YSYEKL. The CDR3 nucleotides read TGCGCCAGCAGCTCCGGGACAGCGGGAAGCTACACCTTC. Translated, it gives CASSSGTAGSYTF.

The V and J genes are TRBV18 and TRBJ2-7; D not certain. The germline V and J ends were trimmed by 2 bases and 0 bases, with 8 bases remaining between them. Germline lookup yields CDR1 KGHSH and CDR2 LQKENI. The CDR3 is made up of 14 amino acids. CDR3 in DNA: TGTGCCAGCTCACCATCAAGGGACTCCTACGAGCAGTACTTC. It yields the protein CASSPSRDSYEQYF.

The V call is TRBV7-2, the J call TRBJ2-4; 11 bases match TRBD2. The CDR3 loop spans 15 amino acids. From germline, CDR1 is SGHTA and CDR2 FQGNSA. The ends lost 6 bases at V and 4 bases at J; junction bases unmatched: 5. Here the CDR3 reads CASRLIAGGKNIQYF. Here the CDR3 DNA reads TGTGCCAGCAGGCTCATAGCGGGGGGGAAAAACATTCAGTACTTC.

V gene TRBV4-1 combines with J gene TRBJ2-5; D possibly corresponds to TRBD1 (6 bases). Trimming stripped 1 base from V and 2 bases from J, with 14 bases between. The CDR3 has 16 amino acids. CDR1 MGHRA and CDR2 YSYEKL come from the germline V gene. The CDR3: CASSQGGRGGQETQYF. The CDR3 coding sequence is TGCGCCAGCAGCCAAGGCGGCAGGGGTGGGCAAGAGACCCAGTACTTC.

The chain has TRBV15 and TRBJ2-5; D not certain. This CDR3 spans 14 amino acids. Trimming removed 0 bases from V and 3 bases from J, with 8 bases in between. The germline V gene encodes CDR1 LNHNV and CDR2 YYDKDF (reference sequence). Here the CDR3 DNA reads TGTGCCACCAGCAGAGATCTAACAGAAGAGACCCAGTACTTC. It yields the protein CATSRDLTEETQYF.

The CDR3 spells CASSSLTATNEKLFF. The CDR3 nucleotides read TGTGCCAGCAGCTCCCTGACAGCAACTAATGAAAAACTGTTTTTT. The chain carries TRBV7-2 and TRBJ1-4; possible D gene TRBD1, 5 bases. Trimming left V 4 bases short and J 0 bases short, with 9 bases between. This CDR3 has 15 residues. Germline-derived CDR1 and CDR2 are SGHTA and FQGNSA.

This clone was detected a few times. The V gene is TRBV19, the J gene TRBJ1-4; no clear D gene. The assigned J gene may be wrong: the sequence end matches TRBJ2-2 better. The CDR3 runs 9 residues. Germline values: CDR1 LNHDA, CDR2 SQIVND (reference sequence). CDR3: CASKEELFF. CDR3 DNA: TGTGCCAGTAAGGAGGAGCTGTTTTTT.

The CDR3 spells CASSPGTGGATLTGELFF. CDR3 nucleotide sequence: TGCGCCAGCAGCCCAGGGACAGGGGGCGCTACCTTGACCGGGGAGCTGTTTTTT. The V call is TRBV4-1, the J call TRBJ2-2, with 12 bases that match TRBD1. Germline CDR1 reads MGHRA; CDR2 reads YSYEKL. The CDR3 runs 18 residues. Germline trimming cut 4 bases from V and 5 bases from J; bases unmatched to any gene: 11.

V gene TRBV29-1 combines with J gene TRBJ1-2; 8 bases align to TRBD1. CDR3 length equals 13 residues. V shed 5 bases and J 5 bases; nucleotides not matched to a gene: 7. CDR1 and CDR2 (germline): SQVTM, ANQGSEA. The DNA for the CDR3 is TGCAGCGTTTCCGACAGGGGAGGTTATGGCTACACCTTC. Its translation is CSVSDRGGYGYTF.

As regards this clone: At one end, the junction sequence differs from germline, possibly due to a read error. The chain uses TRBV6-5 and TRBJ2-7, with 7 bases lining up with TRBD1. The CDR3 sequence is 13 residues long. Per the germline V gene, CDR1 is MNHEY and CDR2 is SVGAGI. Written as DNA, the CDR3 is TGTGCCAGCAGCGGAGGAAAGGGGGCTCCTAGGTCCTTC. Translated: CASSGGKGAPRSF.

As for this clone: Other DNA sequences in this sample translate to the same CDR3. This chain connects TRBV4-1 to TRBJ1-5, with 7 bases aligning to TRBD1. The ends lost 4 bases at V and 5 bases at J; junction bases unmatched: 2. Germline CDR1 reads MGHRA; CDR2 reads YSYEKL. CDR3 length equals 13 residues. The CDR3 reads CASSRQGHQPQHF. CDR3 bases: TGCGCCAGCAGCCGACAGGGACATCAGCCCCAGCATTTT.

V is TRBV19 and J is TRBJ2-2; TRBD1 agrees at 8 bases. V trimming: 4 bases; J trimming: 0 bases; junction bases outside the gene matches: 7. CDR3 length: 17 residues. CDR1 LNHDA and CDR2 SQIVND come from the germline V gene (reference sequence). This CDR3 is CASSSRTGQTNTGELFF. The DNA for the CDR3 is TGTGCCAGTAGTAGCCGGACAGGGCAAACGAACACCGGGGAGCTGTTTTTT. Full variable domain (rest looked up from reference TRBV19 and TRBJ2-2): DGGITQSPKYLFRKEGQNVTLSCEQNLNHDAMYWYRQDPGQGLRLIYYSQIVNDFQKGDIAEGYSVSREKKESFPLTVTSAQKNPTAFYLCASSSRTGQTNTGELFFGEGSRLTVL.

The J gene is TRBJ2-7, the V gene TRBV29-1, with D maybe TRBD1 (5 bases). The V end was cut by 2 bases, the J end by 4 bases, with 12 bases between. The CDR3 spans 13 residues. Germline V CDR1 and CDR2: SQVTM, ANQGSEA. The CDR3, as DNA: TGCAGCGTTGAAAGCCGGCAGGGATACGAGCAGTACTTC. Amino acid sequence: CSVESRQGYEQYF.

The chain joins TRBV5-1 to TRBJ2-7, with TRBD1 matching over 7 bases. The CDR3 consists of 13 residues. Looked up from germline, CDR1 is SGHRS and CDR2 is YFSETQ. V dropped 2 bases and J dropped 5; count of bases not matched to a gene: 4. This CDR3 reads CASSFGTANEQYF. The CDR3 nucleotides are TGCGCCAGCAGCTTCGGGACAGCCAACGAGCAGTACTTC.

V gene TRBV3-1 (or the pseudogene TRBV3-2) combines with J gene TRBJ2-1; the D gene is possibly TRBD1 (5 bases). From germline, CDR1 is LGHDT and CDR2 YNNKEL (reference sequence). The V end lost 0 bases, the J end lost 3 bases, and 6 bases lay between the germline ends. This CDR3 spans 14 amino acids. This chain's CDR3 is CASSQEQGYNEQFF. The CDR3 DNA reads as TGTGCCAGCAGCCAAGAGCAGGGCTACAATGAGCAGTTCTTC.

The gene calls are TRBV3-1 (or the pseudogene TRBV3-2) and TRBJ1-6, with D unclear. V was cut by 4 bases and J by 11 bases, with 15 bases left in between. The CDR3 runs 14 residues. Germline assignment: CDR1 LGHDT and CDR2 YNNKEL (reference sequence). The CDR3 DNA reads as TGTGCCAGCAGCCTTACTGACATTCGGGCACCCCTCCACTTT. Protein product: CASSLTDIRAPLHF.

The chain is built from TRBV6-5 and TRBJ2-1; TRBD2 might be the D (6 bases). The V gene's germline CDR1 is MNHEY and CDR2 SVGAGI. The CDR3 contains 15 residues. V lost 2 bases to trimming and J lost 7 bases, with 15 bases between them. The CDR3 bases are TGTGCCAGCAGTTACATTAGGGTTGGAGGGAATGAGCAGTTCTTC. Translated: CASSYIRVGGNEQFF.

The CDR3 bases are TGTGCCAGCAGCCATGGGTACCCCGGGGAGCTGTTTTTT. This translates into CASSHGYPGELFF. The V and J genes are TRBV11-1 and TRBJ2-2; no firm D call. The CDR3 loop spans 13 amino acids. V was pared by 5 bases and J by 6 bases, with 10 bases between. The germline V gene encodes CDR1 SGHAT and CDR2 FQDESV (reference sequence). Drawing the rest from reference TRBV11-1 and TRBJ2-2, the complete variable domain is EAEVAQSPRYKITEKSQAVAFWCDPISGHATLYWYRQILGQGPELLVQFQDESVVDDSQLPKDRFSAERLKGVDSTLKIQPAELGDSAMYLCASSHGYPGELFFGEGSRLTVL.

The CDR3 reads CASSRPGGRGGELFF. CDR3 DNA: TGTGCCAGCAGCCGGCCAGGGGGTCGAGGCGGGGAGCTGTTTTTT. The V call is TRBV7-6, the J call TRBJ2-2, with TRBD1 identical over 7 bases. V lost 5 bases to trimming and J lost 7 bases; unmatched junction nucleotides: 10. The germline gives CDR1 SGHVS, CDR2 FNYEAQ. The length of the CDR3 is 15 residues.